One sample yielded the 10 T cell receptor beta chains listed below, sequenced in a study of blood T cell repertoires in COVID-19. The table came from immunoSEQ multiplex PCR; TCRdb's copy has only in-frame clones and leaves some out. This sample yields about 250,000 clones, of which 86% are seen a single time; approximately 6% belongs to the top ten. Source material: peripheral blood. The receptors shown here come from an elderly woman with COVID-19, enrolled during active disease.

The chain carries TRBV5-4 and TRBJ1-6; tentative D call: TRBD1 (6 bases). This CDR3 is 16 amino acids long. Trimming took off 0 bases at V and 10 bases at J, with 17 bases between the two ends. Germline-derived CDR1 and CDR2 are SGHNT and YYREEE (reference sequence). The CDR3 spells CASSLADRYLASPLHF. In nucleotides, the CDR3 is TGTGCCAGCAGCTTGGCCGACAGGTACTTAGCATCACCCCTCCACTTT.

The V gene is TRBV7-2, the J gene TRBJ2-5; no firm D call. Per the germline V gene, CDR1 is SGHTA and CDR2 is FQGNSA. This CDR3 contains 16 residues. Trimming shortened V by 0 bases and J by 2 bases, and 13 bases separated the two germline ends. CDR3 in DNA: TGTGCCAGCAGCTTAGCAATCGCGCGGCTACAAGAGACCCAGTACTTC. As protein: CASSLAIARLQETQYF.

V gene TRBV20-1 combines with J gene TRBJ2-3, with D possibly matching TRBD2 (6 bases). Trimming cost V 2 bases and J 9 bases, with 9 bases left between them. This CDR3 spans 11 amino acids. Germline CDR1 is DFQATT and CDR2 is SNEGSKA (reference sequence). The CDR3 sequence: CSARWGETQYF. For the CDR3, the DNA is TGCAGTGCTAGATGGGGGGAGACGCAGTATTTT.

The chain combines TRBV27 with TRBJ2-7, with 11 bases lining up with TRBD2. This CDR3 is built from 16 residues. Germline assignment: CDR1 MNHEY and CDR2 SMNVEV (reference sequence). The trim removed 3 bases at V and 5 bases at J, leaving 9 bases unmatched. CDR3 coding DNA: TGTGCCAGCAGTTTCCTTAGCGGGGGGGCCCACCACGAGCAGTACTTC. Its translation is CASSFLSGGAHHEQYF.

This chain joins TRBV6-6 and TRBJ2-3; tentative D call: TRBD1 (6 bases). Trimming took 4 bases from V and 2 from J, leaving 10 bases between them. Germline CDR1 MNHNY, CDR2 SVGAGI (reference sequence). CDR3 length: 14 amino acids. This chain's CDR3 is CASSSRTATDTQYF. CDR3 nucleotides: TGTGCCAGCAGTTCCAGGACAGCCACAGATACGCAGTATTTT.

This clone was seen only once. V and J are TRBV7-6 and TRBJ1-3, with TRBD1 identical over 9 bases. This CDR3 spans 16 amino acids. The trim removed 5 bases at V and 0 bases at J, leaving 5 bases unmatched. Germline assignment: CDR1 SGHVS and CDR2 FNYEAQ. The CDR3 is CASSDRDRASGNTIYF. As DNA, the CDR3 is TGTGCCAGCAGCGACCGGGACAGGGCCTCTGGAAACACCATATATTTT.

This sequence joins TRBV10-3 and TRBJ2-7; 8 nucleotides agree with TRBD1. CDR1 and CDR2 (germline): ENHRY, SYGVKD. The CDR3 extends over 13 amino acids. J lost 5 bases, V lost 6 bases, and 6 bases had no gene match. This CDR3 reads CAIRKDRADEQYV. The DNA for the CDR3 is TGTGCCATCAGGAAGGACAGGGCAGACGAGCAGTACGTC.

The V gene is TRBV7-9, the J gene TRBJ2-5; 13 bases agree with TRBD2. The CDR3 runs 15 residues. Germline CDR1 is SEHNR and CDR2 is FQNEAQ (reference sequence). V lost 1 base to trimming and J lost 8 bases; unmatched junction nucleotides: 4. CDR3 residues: CASSLETSGGITQYF. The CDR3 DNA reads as TGTGCCAGCAGCTTAGAGACTAGCGGGGGGATAACCCAGTACTTC.

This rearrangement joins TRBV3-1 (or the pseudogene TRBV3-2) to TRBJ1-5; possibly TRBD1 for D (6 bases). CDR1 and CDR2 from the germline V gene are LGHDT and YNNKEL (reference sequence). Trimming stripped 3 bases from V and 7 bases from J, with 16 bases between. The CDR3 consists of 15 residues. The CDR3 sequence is CASSHSAGVNQPQHF. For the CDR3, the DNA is TGTGCCAGCAGCCACTCGGCAGGGGTAAACCAGCCCCAGCATTTT.

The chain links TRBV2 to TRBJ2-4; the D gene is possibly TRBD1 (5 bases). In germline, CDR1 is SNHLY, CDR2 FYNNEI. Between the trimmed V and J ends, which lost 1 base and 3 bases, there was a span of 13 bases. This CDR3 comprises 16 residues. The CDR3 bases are TGTGCCAGCAGTGAAGTTGCTGGGGCCGGCAAAAACATTCAGTACTTC. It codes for CASSEVAGAGKNIQYF.